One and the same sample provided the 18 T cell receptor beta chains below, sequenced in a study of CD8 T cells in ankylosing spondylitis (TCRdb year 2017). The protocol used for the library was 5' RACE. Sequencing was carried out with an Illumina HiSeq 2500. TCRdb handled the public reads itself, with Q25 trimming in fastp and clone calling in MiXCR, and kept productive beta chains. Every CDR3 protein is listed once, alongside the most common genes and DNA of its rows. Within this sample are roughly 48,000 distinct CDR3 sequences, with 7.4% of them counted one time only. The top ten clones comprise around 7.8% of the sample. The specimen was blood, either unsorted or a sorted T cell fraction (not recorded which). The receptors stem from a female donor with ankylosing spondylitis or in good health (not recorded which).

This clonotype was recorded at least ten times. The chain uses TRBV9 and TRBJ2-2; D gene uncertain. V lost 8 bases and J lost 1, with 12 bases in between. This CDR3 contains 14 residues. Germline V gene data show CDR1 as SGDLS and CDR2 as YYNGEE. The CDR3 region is CASTEKQNTGELFF. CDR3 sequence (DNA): TGTGCCAGTACAGAGAAGCAGAACACCGGGGAGCTGTTTTTT.

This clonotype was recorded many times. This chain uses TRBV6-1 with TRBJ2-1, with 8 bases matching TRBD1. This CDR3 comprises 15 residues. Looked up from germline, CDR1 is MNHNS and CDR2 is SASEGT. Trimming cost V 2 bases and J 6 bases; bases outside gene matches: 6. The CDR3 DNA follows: TGTGCCAGCAGTGAAAATGGCAGGGGGCTCAATGAGCAGTTCTTC. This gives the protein CASSENGRGLNEQFF.

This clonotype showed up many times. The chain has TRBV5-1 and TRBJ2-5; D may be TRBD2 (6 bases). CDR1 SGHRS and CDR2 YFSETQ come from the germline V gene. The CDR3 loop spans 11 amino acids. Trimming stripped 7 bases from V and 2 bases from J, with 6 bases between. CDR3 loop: CASREQETQYF. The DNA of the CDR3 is TGCGCCAGCCGGGAGCAAGAGACCCAGTACTTC.

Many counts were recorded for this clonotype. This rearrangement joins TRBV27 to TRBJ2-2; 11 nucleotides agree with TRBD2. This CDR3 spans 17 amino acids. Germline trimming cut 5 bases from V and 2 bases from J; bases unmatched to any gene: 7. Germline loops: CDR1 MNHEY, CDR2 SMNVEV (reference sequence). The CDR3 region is CASSDTTSGVNTGELFF. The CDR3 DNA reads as TGTGCCAGCAGTGACACGACTAGCGGGGTAAACACCGGGGAGCTGTTTTTT.

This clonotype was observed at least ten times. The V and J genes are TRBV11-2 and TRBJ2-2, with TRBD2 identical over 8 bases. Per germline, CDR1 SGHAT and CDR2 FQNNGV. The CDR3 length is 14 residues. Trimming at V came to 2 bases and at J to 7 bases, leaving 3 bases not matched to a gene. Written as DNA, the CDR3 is TGTGCCAGCAGCTTATCTAGCGGGTTCGGGGAGCTGTTTTTT. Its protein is CASSLSSGFGELFF.

The CDR3 loop is CASSPGLAELGETQYF. In DNA, the CDR3 is TGTGCCAGCAGTCCCGGACTAGCGGAGCTTGGAGAGACCCAGTACTTC. The rearrangement links TRBV2 to TRBJ2-5; 10 bases map to TRBD2. Germline trimming cut 5 bases from V and 4 bases from J; bases unmatched to any gene: 10. This CDR3 is 16 amino acids long. CDR1 is SNHLY and CDR2 is FYNNEI in the germline V gene.

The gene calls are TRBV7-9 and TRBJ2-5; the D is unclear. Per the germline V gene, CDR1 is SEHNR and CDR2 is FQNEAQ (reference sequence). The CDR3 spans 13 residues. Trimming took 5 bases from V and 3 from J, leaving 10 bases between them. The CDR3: CASSPSSEETQYF. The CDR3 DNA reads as TGTGCCAGCAGCCCCTCCTCCGAAGAGACCCAGTACTTC. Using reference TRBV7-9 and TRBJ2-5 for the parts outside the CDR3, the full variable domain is DTGVSQNPRHKITKRGQNVTFRCDPISEHNRLYWYRQTLGQGPEFLTYFQNEAQLEKSRLLSDRFSAERPKGSFSTLEIQRTEQGDSAMYLCASSPSSEETQYFGPGTRLLVL.

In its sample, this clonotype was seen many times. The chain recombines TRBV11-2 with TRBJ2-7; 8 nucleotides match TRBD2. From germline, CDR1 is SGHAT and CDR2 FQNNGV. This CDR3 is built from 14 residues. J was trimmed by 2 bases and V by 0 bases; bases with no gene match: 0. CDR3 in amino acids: CASSLEAGAYEQYV. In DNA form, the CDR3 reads TGTGCCAGCAGCTTAGAAGCGGGGGCCTACGAGCAGTACGTC.

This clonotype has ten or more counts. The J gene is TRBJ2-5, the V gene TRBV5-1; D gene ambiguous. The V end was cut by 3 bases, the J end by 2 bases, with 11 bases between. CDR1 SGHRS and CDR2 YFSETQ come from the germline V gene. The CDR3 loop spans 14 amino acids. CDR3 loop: CASSWADIQETQYF. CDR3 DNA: TGCGCCAGCAGCTGGGCCGACATTCAAGAGACCCAGTACTTC.

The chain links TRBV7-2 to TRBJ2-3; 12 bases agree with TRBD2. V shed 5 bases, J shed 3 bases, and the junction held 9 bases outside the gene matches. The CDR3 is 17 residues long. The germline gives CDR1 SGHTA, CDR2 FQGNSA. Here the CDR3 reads CASSPRLAGGLTDTQYF. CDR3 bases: TGTGCCAGCAGCCCCCGGCTAGCGGGGGGGTTAACAGATACGCAGTATTTT.

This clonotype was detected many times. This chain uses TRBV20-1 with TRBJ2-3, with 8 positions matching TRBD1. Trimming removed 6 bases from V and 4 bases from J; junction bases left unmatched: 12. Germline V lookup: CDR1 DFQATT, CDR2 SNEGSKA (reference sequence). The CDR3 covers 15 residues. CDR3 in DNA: TGCAGTGCAGGACAGGGTCCGGGTAAGGCAGATACGCAGTATTTT. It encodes CSAGQGPGKADTQYF.

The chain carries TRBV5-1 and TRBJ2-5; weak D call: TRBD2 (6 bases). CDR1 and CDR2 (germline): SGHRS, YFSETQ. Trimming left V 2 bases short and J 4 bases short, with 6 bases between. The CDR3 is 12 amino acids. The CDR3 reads CASSFGGETQYF. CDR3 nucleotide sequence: TGCGCCAGCAGCTTCGGGGGAGAGACCCAGTACTTC.

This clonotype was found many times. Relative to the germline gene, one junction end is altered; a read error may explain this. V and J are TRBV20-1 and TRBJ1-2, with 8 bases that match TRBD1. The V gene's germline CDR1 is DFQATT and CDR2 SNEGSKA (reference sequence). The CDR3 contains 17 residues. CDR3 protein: CCARYRQGATANYGYTF. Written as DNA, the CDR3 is TGCTGTGCTAGATATCGGCAGGGGGCGACGGCTAACTATGGCTACACCTTC.

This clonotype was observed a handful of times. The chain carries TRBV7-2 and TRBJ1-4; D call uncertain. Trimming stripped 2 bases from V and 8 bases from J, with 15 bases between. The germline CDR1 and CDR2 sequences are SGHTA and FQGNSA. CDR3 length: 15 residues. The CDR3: CASSLFNRGGEKLFF. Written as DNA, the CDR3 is TGTGCCAGCAGCTTATTTAATCGGGGAGGCGAAAAACTGTTTTTT.

The CDR3, as DNA: TGCAGCGTTGAAAGGAATGAGGCCCCGGGCTATGGCTACACCTTC. Its protein product is CSVERNEAPGYGYTF. V and J are TRBV29-1 and TRBJ1-2; D is ambiguous. The CDR3 sequence is 15 residues long. Trimming removed 2 bases at V and 4 bases at J, with 17 bases between. Germline V CDR1 and CDR2: SQVTM, ANQGSEA.

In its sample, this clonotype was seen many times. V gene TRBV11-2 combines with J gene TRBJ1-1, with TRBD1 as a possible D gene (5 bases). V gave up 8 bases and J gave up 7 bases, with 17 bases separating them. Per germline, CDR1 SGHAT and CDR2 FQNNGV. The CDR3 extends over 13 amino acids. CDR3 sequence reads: CASRDPGSLEAFF. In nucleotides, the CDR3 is TGTGCCAGCCGGGACCCAGGGAGCCTTGAAGCTTTCTTT.

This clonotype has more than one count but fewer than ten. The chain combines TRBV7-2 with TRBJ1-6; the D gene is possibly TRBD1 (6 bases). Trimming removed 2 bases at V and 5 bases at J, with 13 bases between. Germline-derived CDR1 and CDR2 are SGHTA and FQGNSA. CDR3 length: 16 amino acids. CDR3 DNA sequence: TGTGCCAGCAGCTTACAGGGACAAGTTCATAATTCACCCCTCCACTTT. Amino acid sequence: CASSLQGQVHNSPLHF.

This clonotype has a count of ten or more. CDR3 amino acids: CSARDPRAGGSEKLFF. The CDR3 nucleotides are TGCAGTGCTAGAGACCCTAGGGCAGGGGGTAGTGAAAAACTGTTTTTT. V gene TRBV20-1 combines with J gene TRBJ1-4; 7 bases agree with TRBD1. Per germline, CDR1 DFQATT and CDR2 SNEGSKA (reference sequence). Unmatched junction bases numbered 11, after V lost 0 bases and J lost 7 bases. CDR3 size: 16 residues.